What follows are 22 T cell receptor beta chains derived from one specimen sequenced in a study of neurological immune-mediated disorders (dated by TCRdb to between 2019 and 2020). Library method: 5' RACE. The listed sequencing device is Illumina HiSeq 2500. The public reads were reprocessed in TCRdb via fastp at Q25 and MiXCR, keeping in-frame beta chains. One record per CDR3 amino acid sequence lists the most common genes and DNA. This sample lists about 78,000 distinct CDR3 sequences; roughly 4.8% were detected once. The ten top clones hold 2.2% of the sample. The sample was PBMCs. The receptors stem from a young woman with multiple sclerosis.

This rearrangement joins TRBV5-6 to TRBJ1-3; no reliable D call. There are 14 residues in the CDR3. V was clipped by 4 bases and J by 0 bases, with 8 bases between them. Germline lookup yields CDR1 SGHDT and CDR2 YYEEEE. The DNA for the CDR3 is TGTGCCAGCAGCCCCACGGGCTCTGGAAACACCATATATTTT. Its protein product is CASSPTGSGNTIYF.

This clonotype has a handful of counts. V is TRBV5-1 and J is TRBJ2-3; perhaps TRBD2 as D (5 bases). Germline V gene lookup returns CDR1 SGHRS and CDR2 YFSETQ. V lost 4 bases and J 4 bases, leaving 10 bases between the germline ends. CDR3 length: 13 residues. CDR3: CASSQRSADTQYF. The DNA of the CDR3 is TGCGCCAGCAGCCAGCGGAGTGCAGATACGCAGTATTTT.

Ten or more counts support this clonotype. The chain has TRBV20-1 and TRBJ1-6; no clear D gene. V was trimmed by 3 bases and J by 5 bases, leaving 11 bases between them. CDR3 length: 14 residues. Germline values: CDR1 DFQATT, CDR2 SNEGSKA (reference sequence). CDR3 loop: CSASSGGHNSPLHF. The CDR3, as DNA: TGCAGTGCTAGTTCGGGCGGTCATAATTCACCCCTCCACTTT.

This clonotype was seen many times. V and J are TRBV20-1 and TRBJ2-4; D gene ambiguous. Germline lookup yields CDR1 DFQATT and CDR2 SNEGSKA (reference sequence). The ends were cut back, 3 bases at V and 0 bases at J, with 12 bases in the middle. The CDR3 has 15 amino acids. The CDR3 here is CSASMALIAKNIQYF. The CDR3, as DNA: TGCAGTGCTAGTATGGCTCTGATAGCCAAAAACATTCAGTACTTC.

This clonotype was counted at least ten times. CDR3 in DNA: TGCAGTGCTAGAGATTCCCAGAGGGACTATGGCTACACCTTC. This encodes CSARDSQRDYGYTF. V usage is TRBV20-1 and J usage is TRBJ1-2; no clear D. CDR3 length equals 14 residues. Deletions cut 0 bases from V and 3 bases from J, with 11 bases between. The germline gives CDR1 DFQATT, CDR2 SNEGSKA (reference sequence).

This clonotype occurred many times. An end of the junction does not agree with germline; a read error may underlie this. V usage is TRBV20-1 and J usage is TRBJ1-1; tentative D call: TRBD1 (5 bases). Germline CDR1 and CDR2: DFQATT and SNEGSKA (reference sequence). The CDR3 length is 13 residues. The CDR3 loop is CSARLPGRGGGSF. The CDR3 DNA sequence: TGCAGTGCTAGACTACCAGGCCGCGGGGGGGGAAGCTTT.

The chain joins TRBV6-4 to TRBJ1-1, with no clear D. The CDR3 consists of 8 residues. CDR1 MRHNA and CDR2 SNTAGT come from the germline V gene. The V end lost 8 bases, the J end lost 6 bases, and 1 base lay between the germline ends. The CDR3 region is CASAEAFF. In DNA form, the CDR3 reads TGTGCCAGCGCTGAAGCTTTCTTT.

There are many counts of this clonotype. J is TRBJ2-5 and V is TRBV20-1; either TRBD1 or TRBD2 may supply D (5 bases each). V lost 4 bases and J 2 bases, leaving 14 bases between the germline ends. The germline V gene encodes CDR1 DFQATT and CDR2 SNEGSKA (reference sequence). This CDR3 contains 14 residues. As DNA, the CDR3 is TGCAGTGCTACCGGGACGGGGCAACAAGAGACCCAGTACTTC. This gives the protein CSATGTGQQETQYF.

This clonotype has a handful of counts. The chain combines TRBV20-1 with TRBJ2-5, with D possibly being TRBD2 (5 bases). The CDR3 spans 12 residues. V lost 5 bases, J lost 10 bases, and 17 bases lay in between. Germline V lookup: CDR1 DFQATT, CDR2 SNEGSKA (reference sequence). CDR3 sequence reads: CSALPDLGNQYF. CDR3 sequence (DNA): TGCAGTGCTTTACCGGACTTGGGGAACCAGTACTTC.

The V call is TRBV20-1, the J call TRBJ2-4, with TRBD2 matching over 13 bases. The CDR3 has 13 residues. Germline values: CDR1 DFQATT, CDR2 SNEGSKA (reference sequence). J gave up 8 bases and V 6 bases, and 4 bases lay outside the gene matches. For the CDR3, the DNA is TGCAGTGCCCGGACTAGCGGGAGTTACATTCAGTACTTC. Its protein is CSARTSGSYIQYF.

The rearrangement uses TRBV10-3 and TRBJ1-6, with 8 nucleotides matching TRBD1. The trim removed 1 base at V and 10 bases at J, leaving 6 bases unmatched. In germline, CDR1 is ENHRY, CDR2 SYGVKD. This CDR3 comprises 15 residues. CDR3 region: CAISEWAGGESPLHF. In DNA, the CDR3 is TGTGCCATCAGTGAGTGGGCAGGGGGCGAATCACCCCTCCACTTT.

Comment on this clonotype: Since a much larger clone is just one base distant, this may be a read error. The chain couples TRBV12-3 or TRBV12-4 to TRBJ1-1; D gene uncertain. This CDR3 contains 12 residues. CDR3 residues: CDSSLSRFSAFF. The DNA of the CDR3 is TGTGACAGCAGTTTATCGAGGTTCTCAGCTTTCTTT.

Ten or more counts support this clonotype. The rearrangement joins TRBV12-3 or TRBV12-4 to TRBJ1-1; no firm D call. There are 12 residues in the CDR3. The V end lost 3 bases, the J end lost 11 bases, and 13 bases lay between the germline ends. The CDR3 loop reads CASSFGAVGAFF. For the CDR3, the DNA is TGTGCCAGCAGTTTTGGCGCTGTTGGGGCTTTCTTT.

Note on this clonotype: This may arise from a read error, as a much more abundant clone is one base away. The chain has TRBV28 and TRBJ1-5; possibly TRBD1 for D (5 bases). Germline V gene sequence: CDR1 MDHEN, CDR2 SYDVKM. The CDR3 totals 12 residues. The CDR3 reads CASGATSQPHHF. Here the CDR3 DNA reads TGTGCCAGTGGGGCCACTAGTCAGCCCCATCATTTT.

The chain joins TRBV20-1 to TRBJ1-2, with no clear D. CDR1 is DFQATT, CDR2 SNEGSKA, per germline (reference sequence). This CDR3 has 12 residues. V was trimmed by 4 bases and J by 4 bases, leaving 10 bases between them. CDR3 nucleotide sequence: TGCAGTGCTAAGTCCAGTACCTATGGCTACACCTTC. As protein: CSAKSSTYGYTF.

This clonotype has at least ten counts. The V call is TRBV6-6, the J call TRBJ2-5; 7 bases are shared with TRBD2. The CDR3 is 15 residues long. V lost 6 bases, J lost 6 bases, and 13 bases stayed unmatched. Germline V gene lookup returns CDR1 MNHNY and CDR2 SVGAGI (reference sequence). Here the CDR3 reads CASSPEGGSVKTQYF. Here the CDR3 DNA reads TGTGCCAGCAGCCCCGAGGGAGGGTCTGTTAAGACCCAGTACTTC.

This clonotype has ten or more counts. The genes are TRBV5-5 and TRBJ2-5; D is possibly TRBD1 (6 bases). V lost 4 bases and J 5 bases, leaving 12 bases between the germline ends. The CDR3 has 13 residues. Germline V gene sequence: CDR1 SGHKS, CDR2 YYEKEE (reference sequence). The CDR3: CASSVLGAETQYF. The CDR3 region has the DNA TGTGCCAGCAGCGTCCTGGGGGCTGAGACCCAGTACTTC.

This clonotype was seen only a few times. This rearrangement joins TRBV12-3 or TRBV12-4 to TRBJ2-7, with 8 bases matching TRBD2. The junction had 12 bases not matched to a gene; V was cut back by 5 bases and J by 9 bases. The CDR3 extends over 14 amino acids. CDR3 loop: CASSVAREGRVQYF. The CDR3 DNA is TGTGCCAGCAGTGTCGCCCGGGAGGGTCGAGTGCAGTACTTC.

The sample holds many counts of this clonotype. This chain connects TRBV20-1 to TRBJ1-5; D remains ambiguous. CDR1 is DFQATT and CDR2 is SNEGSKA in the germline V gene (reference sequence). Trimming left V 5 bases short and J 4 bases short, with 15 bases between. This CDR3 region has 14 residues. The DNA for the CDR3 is TGCAGTGCTGCACCGGCAATAGGAAATCAGCCCCAGCATTTT. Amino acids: CSAAPAIGNQPQHF.

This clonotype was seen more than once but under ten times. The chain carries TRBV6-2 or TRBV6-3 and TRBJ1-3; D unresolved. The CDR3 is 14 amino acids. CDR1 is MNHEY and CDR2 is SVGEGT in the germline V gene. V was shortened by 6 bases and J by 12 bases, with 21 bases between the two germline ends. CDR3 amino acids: CASSKEGYGKNIYF. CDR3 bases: TGTGCCAGCAGCAAGGAAGGGTATGGAAAAAACATATATTTT.

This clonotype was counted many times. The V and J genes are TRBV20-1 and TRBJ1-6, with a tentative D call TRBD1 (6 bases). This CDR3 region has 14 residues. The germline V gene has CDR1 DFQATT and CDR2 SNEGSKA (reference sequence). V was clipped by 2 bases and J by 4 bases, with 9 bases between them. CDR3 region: CSARPTGYNSPLHF. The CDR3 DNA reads TGCAGTGCTAGACCAACAGGGTATAATTCACCCCTCCACTTT.

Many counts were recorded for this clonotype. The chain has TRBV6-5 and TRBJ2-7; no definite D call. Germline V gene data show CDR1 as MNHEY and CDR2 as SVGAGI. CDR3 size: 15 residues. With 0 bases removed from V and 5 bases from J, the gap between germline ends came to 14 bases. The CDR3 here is CASSYSVGSWNEQYF. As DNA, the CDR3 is TGTGCCAGCAGTTACTCTGTAGGGTCTTGGAACGAGCAGTACTTC.